This T cell receptor (beta chain) was sequenced in a study of T-cell reconstitution after alpha-beta-depleted transplantation in children. This clonotype was recorded many times. As it was prepared, the TCRbeta library received unique molecular identifiers. TCRdb processed the PCR reads anew with MiXCR; each CDR3 protein has one entry. The sample lists roughly 100,000 distinct CDR3 sequences; 7% to 10% were seen once. The sample was PBMCs from the stem cell graft donor, taken from the stem cell graft. This receptor was identified in a human donor who donated a stem cell graft to a child with congenital amegakaryocytic thrombocytopenia.

CDR3 protein: CASRTGASYEQYF. The CDR3 region has the DNA TGTGCCAGCAGGACAGGGGCTTCCTACGAGCAGTACTTC. This chain joins TRBV28 and TRBJ2-7; 8 nucleotides agree with TRBD1. V lost 6 bases, J lost 1 base, and 2 bases stayed unmatched. This CDR3 region has 13 residues. Germline lookup yields CDR1 MDHEN and CDR2 SYDVKM.